This T cell receptor beta chain was retrieved from a study of T cells in Graves' hyperthyroidism and ophthalmopathy. Study summary: At initial diagnosis, before any treatment had begun, peripheral blood was obtained. Regarding the study as a whole: In the blood, most expanded thyroid clonotypes above 0.001 appeared as well.

TCR beta CDR3 sequences were amplified from RNA transcripts. With the HTBI primer set, the TCR CDR3 went through a first round of RT-PCR. TCRdb re-derived calls from the multiplex PCR reads in MiXCR, one entry per CDR3 protein. The sample has hundreds of thousands of distinct CDR3 sequences, around 16% seen once; the top ten hold around 7.7%. The hyperthyroidism was newly diagnosed and had lasted under 2 months; the patients were aged 18 to 65. Diagnosing involved the use of clinical symptoms, serum thyroxine and TRAb, thyroid ultrasound and orbital computed tomography. The CDR3 consists of 13 residues. The germline gives CDR1 GTSNPN, CDR2 SVGIG (reference sequence). The germline V and J ends were trimmed by 8 bases and 3 bases, with 11 bases remaining between them. This clonotype showed up just a few times. The antigen is unknown.

The V and J genes are TRBV30 and TRBJ2-6; maybe TRBD1 (5 bases). The sequenced sample was blood. The receptor comes from a young woman with Graves' hyperthyroidism. This chain's CDR3 is CAQARDGANVLTF. The CDR3 bases are TGTGCCCAAGCCAGGGATGGGGCCAACGTCCTGACTTTC.